This TCR beta chain is from a study of Ad26.COV2.S vaccination and SARS-CoV-2 variants (dated by TCRdb to the early 2020s). With regard to the full study: Vaccine-arm donors came from COV1001, a multicentre, randomized, double-blind, placebo-controlled phase I-IIa trial of Ad26.COV2.S in healthy adults. Ad26.COV2.S was administered intramuscularly at 5 x 10^10 or 1 x 10^11 viral particles, either as a single shot or as two shots given 56 days apart. TCRbeta repertoire sequencing served as the tool for gauging how specific and how broad the SARS-CoV-2-reactive T cell receptors were following Ad26.COV2.S vaccination. The TCR-sequenced set comprised about 30 samples: some 19 Ad26.COV2.S vaccine recipients, 5 placebo recipients and 8 SARS-CoV-2 convalescent individuals. Trial participants were randomized into five groups of five: low-dose or high-dose Ad26.COV2.S given once or twice, or placebo on both occasions. Investigators remained blinded to trial group allocation during experiments and outcome assessment. Study-level results and caveats: According to the authors, total T cell responses may have been underestimated by the TCR breadth and depth analyses. Ad26.COV2.S recipients had higher spike-specific TCR breadth than placebo recipients (P = 0.0014). After vaccination, spike-specific CD8+ and CD4+ T cell responses were reported to show substantial breadth. The study was not powered for comparison of responses between vaccine doses or regimens. Comparable non-spike TCR breadth was observed between vaccine and placebo recipients, consistent with only spike being contained in the vaccine.

TCRbeta CDR3 regions were sequenced with the immunoSEQ Assay. After extraction, genomic DNA underwent amplification by bias-controlled multiplex PCR, followed by high-throughput sequencing. Under the source paper's analysis protocol: To quantify the absolute abundance of every unique TCRbeta CDR3 region, sequences were collapsed and filtered. T cell fraction was estimated by normalizing TCRbeta template counts to usable DNA, with usable DNA measured through amplification of reference genes found in all nucleated cells. Repertoire TCRs were annotated as SARS-CoV-2-specific by exact matching of V gene, CDR3 amino acid sequence and J gene to a known reactive TCR set. The reference SARS-CoV-2 TCR set came from MIRA and was filtered for enrichment in COVID-19-positive ImmuneCODE repertoires, removing public or cross-reactive TCRs. Using the MIRA antigens, annotated TCRs were further analysed by specific ORF or by position within an ORF. Depth was the summed frequency of annotated unique rearrangements, while breadth was defined as annotated unique rearrangements over total unique productive rearrangements. TCR breadth was compared between groups using two-sided Wilcoxon rank-sum tests. The clones in this table, taken by TCRdb from immuneACCESS, are in-frame only. Not every clone is retained; where verified, under half of the shortfall comes from an unresolved V gene, and the cause of the rest is unknown. The DNA was the basis for D and trimming; V, J and clone size are from that table. This sample holds 250,000 to 300,000 clones; more than 75% were observed only once. Over 2.5% of the sample comes from the top ten.

CDR1 KGHSH and CDR2 LQKENI were looked up in the germline V gene. The CDR3, from cysteine to phenylalanine, totals 17 residues. Only CDR3 DNA is held: 51 bases, read in frame from base 1. From V the trimming removes 6 bases and from J it removes 3 bases, while the gene matches leave 14 bases of the junction unaccounted for. The table lists this clone with a count of one. Its binding antigen is unknown. Base qualities are missing; no much larger clone stands one base away. This specimen's treatment or condition label, per the study, means: approximately 18 received Ad26.COV2.S at low or high dose, single or two shots; several received placebo; per-sample allocation not given. Repertoires of vaccine and placebo recipients were sequenced from samples collected on day 63 after the first injection. Between 29 July and 7 August 2020, Cohort 1b enrolled about two dozen adults aged 18-55 years at one site in Boston, USA. As a vaccine, Ad26.COV2.S was a replication-incompetent adenovirus type 26 vector that expressed a prefusion-stabilized SARS-CoV-2 spike protein derived from the original Wuhan strain.

The rearrangement joined TRBV18 to TRBJ2-7; 10 of the junction bases match TRBD1. The origin of this receptor is a person aged 18 to 65 who received the Ad26.COV2.S COVID-19 vaccine or a placebo. The sample in question was peripheral blood, obtained in a trial of Ad26.COV2.S vaccine versus placebo. The bases read TGTGCCAGCTCGCTCCGGGACAGGGGTTCCTCTTTCTACGAGCAGTACTTC. It translates to CASSLRDRGSSFYEQYF.